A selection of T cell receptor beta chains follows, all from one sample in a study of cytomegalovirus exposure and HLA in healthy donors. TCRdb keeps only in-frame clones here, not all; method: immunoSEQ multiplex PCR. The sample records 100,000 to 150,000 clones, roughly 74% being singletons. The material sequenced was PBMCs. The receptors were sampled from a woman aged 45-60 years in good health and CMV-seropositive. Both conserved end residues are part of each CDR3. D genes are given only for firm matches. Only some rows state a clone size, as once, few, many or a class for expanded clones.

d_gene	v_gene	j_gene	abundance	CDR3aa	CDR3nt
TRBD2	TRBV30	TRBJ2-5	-	CAWSSASGGTQYF	TGTGCCTGGAGCTCGGCTAGCGGGGGGACCCAGTACTTC
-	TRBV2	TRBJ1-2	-	CASSVQTTRVGYTF	TGTGCCAGCAGTGTGCAGACAACCCGAGTCGGCTACACCTTC
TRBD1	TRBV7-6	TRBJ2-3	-	CASSLNRGDTQYF	TGTGCCAGCAGCCTTAACAGGGGAGATACGCAGTATTTT
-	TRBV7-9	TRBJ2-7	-	CASSSDRTYEQYF	TGTGCCAGCAGCTCCGACAGAACCTACGAGCAGTACTTC
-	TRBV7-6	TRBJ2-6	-	CASSPYLRESGANVLTF	TGTGCCAGCAGCCCTTACCTCAGGGAATCTGGGGCCAACGTCCTGACTTTC
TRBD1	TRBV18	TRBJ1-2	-	CASQTTGINYGYTF	TGTGCCAGCCAAACGACAGGGATTAACTATGGCTACACCTTC
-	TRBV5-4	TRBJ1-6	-	CASSSPDGSSYNSPLHF	TGTGCCAGCAGTTCCCCGGACGGGAGCTCCTATAATTCACCCCTCCACTTT
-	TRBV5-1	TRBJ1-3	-	CASSSLPSRRGRYSGNTIYF	TGCGCCAGCAGCTCCTTACCCAGCAGGAGGGGACGCTACTCTGGAAACACCATATATTTT
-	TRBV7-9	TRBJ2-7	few	CASRDRYYEQYF	TGTGCCAGCCGAGACAGGTACTACGAGCAGTACTTC
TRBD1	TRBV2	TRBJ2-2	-	CASSSEDRVLVTNTGELFF	TGTGCCAGCAGCTCCGAGGACAGGGTCCTAGTTACGAACACCGGGGAGCTGTTTTTT
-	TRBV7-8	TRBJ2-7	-	CASSLPSSYEQYF	TGTGCCAGCAGCCTCCCCTCCTCCTACGAGCAGTACTTC
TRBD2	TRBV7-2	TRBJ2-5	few	CASSLVTSGGFQYF	TGTGCCAGCAGCTTAGTCACTAGCGGGGGCTTCCAGTACTTC
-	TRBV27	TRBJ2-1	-	CASSSHLGVISYNEQFF	TGTGCCAGCAGTTCACATTTAGGGGTGATTTCCTACAATGAGCAGTTCTTC
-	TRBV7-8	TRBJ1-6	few	CASSLNPESPLHF	TGTGCCAGCAGCTTAAACCCAGAATCACCCCTCCACTTT
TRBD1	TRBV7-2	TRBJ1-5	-	CASSPYMDRVMHF	TGTGCCAGCAGCCCGTATATGGACAGGGTAATGCATTTT
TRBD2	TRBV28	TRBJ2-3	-	CASRSGTRTDTQYF	TGTGCCAGCAGATCCGGGACTAGAACAGATACGCAGTATTTT
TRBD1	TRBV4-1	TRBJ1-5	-	CASSQDRTSNQPQHF	TGCGCCAGCAGCCAGGACAGGACTAGCAATCAGCCCCAGCATTTT
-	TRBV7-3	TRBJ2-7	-	CASSISGSYEQYF	TGTGCCAGCAGCATTAGCGGCTCCTACGAGCAGTACTTC
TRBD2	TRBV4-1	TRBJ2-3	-	CASSLSRSGGARYSTDTQYF	TGCGCCAGCAGCCTTTCCCGGTCGGGAGGGGCCAGGTACAGCACAGATACGCAGTATTTT
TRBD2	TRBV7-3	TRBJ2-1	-	CASSKTSGAYNEQFF	TGTGCCAGCAGCAAAACTAGCGGGGCCTACAATGAGCAGTTCTTC
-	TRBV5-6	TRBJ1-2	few	CASSAFGAANYGYTF	TGTGCCAGCAGCGCCTTTGGGGCAGCTAACTATGGCTACACCTTC
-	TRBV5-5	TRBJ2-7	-	CASSSQTTTREQYF	TGTGCCAGCAGCTCCCAAACCACGACTAGAGAGCAGTACTTC
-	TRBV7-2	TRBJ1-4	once	CASSPWGGGGNEKLFF	TGTGCCAGCAGCCCCTGGGGGGGCGGAGGAAACGAAAAACTGTTTTTT
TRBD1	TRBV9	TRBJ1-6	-	CASRGQGGPNSPLHF	TGTGCCAGCAGGGGACAGGGGGGCCCCAATTCACCCCTCCACTTT
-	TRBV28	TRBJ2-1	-	CASTITTMGGEQFF	TGTGCCAGCACCATAACCACAATGGGAGGTGAGCAGTTCTTC
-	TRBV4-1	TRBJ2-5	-	CASSQGTDGTLLTQYF	TGCGCCAGCAGCCAAGGGACAGACGGGACGCTGCTGACCCAGTACTTC
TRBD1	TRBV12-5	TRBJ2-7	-	CASGLTPGTGTYEQYF	TGTGCTAGTGGTTTGACACCCGGGACAGGGACCTACGAGCAGTACTTC
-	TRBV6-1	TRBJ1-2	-	CASSLTGTANYGYTF	TGTGCCAGCAGTCTGACAGGAACAGCTAACTATGGCTACACCTTC